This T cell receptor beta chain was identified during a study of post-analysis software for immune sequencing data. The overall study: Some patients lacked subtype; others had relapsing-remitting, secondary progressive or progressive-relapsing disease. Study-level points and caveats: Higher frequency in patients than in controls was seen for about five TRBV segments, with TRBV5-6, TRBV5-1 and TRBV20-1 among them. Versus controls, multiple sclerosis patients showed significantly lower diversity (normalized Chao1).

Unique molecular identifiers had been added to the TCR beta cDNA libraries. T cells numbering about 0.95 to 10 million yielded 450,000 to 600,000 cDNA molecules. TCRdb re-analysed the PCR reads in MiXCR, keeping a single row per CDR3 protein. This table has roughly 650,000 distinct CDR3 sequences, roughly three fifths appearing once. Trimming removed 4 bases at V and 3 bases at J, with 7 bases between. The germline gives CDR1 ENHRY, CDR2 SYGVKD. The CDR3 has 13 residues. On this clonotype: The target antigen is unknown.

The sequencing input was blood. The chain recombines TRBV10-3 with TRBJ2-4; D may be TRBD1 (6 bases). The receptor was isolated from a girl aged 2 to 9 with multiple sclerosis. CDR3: CAISVDSKNIQYF. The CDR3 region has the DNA TGTGCCATCAGTGTGGACAGCAAAAACATTCAGTACTTC.